A single sample is the source of the 21 T cell receptor beta chains below, sequenced in a study of cytomegalovirus exposure and HLA in healthy donors. The PCR made use of 60 Vbeta and 13 Jbeta primers. This table comes from immunoSEQ multiplex PCR, and its TCRdb copy is limited to in-frame clones, with some not included. The repertoire holds under 250,000 clones, with about 84% as singletons. Sequencing was performed on PBMCs. The receptors originated from a human donor in good health.

The DNA of the CDR3 is TGTGCCTGGAGTCACAGGGACAGGGGATACTACGAGCAGTACTTC. As protein: CAWSHRDRGYYEQYF. The chain uses TRBV30 and TRBJ2-7; 10 bases fit TRBD1. Germline values: CDR1 GTSNPN, CDR2 SVGIG (reference sequence). The CDR3 is 15 amino acids. V shed 2 bases and J 3 bases; nucleotides not matched to a gene: 7.

This clone showed up just a few times. The chain links TRBV27 to TRBJ2-1, with D uncertain. V dropped 6 bases and J dropped 3 bases, with 9 bases sitting between them. This CDR3 is built from 13 residues. Germline V gene sequence: CDR1 MNHEY, CDR2 SMNVEV (reference sequence). CDR3 sequence reads: CASSPSVYNEQFF. The CDR3 bases are TGTGCCAGCAGCCCCTCGGTCTACAATGAGCAGTTCTTC.

The CDR3 reads CASSTSGTGGARNGYTF. The CDR3 DNA sequence: TGTGCCAGTAGTACATCCGGGACAGGGGGCGCCAGGAATGGCTACACCTTC. V gene TRBV19 combines with J gene TRBJ1-2; 12 bases line up with TRBD1. Germline CDR1 LNHDA, CDR2 SQIVND (reference sequence). The CDR3 loop spans 17 amino acids. J was trimmed by 6 bases and V by 4 bases; bases with no gene match: 12.

The genes are TRBV7-9 and TRBJ1-1; 7 nucleotides align to TRBD1. CDR1 and CDR2 (germline): SEHNR, FQNEAQ (reference sequence). The CDR3 loop spans 15 amino acids. Losses at the gene ends were 1 base for V and 1 base for J; bases not matched to a gene: 3. DNA for the CDR3: TGTGCCAGCAGCTTAGTCCGGGACAGGAACACTGAAGCTTTCTTT. The encoded protein is CASSLVRDRNTEAFF.

V is TRBV5-1 and J is TRBJ1-1; D might be TRBD1 (6 bases). V was pared by 0 bases and J by 11 bases, with 11 bases between. Germline CDR1 reads SGHRS; CDR2 reads YFSETQ. This CDR3 has 12 residues. The CDR3 loop reads CASSLGGRGAFF. CDR3 coding DNA: TGCGCCAGCAGCTTGGGGGGGCGTGGGGCTTTCTTT.

The V call is TRBV5-1, the J call TRBJ2-1, with 9 bases matching TRBD2. Trimming at V came to 1 base and at J to 9 bases, leaving 11 bases not matched to a gene. This CDR3 contains 16 residues. CDR1 is SGHRS and CDR2 is YFSETQ in the germline V gene. CDR3 in amino acids: CASSLWLAGDLIEQFF. CDR3 sequence (DNA): TGCGCCAGCAGCTTGTGGTTAGCGGGAGATCTCATTGAGCAGTTCTTC. The entire variable domain, with the rest obtained from reference TRBV5-1 and TRBJ2-1, is as follows: KAGVTQTPRYLIKTRGQQVTLSCSPISGHRSVSWYQQTPGQGLQFLFEYFSETQRNKGNFPGRFSGRQFSNSRSEMNVSTLELGDSALYLCASSLWLAGDLIEQFFGPGTRLTVL.

The chain links TRBV6-5 to TRBJ1-4, with unresolved D. This CDR3 spans 14 amino acids. Germline CDR1 reads MNHEY; CDR2 reads SVGAGI. Trimming removed 10 bases from V and 0 bases from J, with 12 bases in between. The CDR3 DNA is TGTGCCACGCGTGAAAGTGCAACTAATGAAAAACTGTTTTTT. This translates into CATRESATNEKLFF.

The chain couples TRBV28 to TRBJ1-1; perhaps TRBD1 as D (6 bases). The CDR3 is 14 residues long. Per the germline V gene, CDR1 is MDHEN and CDR2 is SYDVKM. V lost 4 bases to trimming and J lost 0 bases, with 9 bases between them. In DNA, the CDR3 is TGTGCCAGCAGTTATGGACAGATGAACACTGAAGCTTTCTTT. Translating gives CASSYGQMNTEAFF.

The rearrangement links TRBV6-6 to TRBJ2-1; 11 bases are a match to TRBD1. Trimming removed 6 bases from V and 7 bases from J; junction bases left unmatched: 8. Looked up from germline, CDR1 is MNHNY and CDR2 is SVGAGI (reference sequence). CDR3 length: 15 residues. CDR3 nucleotide sequence: TGTGCCAGCAGCCCCTCCGGACAGGGGGCGAATGAGCAGTTCTTC. The encoded protein is CASSPSGQGANEQFF.

The V gene is TRBV6-5, the J gene TRBJ1-5, with 7 bases aligning to TRBD1. Germline V gene data show CDR1 as MNHEY and CDR2 as SVGAGI. V lost 6 bases and J lost 2; bases outside the gene matches: 4. This CDR3 has 14 amino acids. CDR3: CASSDGQGNQPQHF. CDR3 nucleotide sequence: TGTGCCAGCAGCGACGGACAGGGCAATCAGCCCCAGCATTTT.

The table lists this clone with a count of one. The V gene is TRBV6-6, the J gene TRBJ2-7; D unresolved. Germline V gene lookup returns CDR1 MNHNY and CDR2 SVGAGI (reference sequence). Deletions cut 4 bases from V and 0 bases from J, with 7 bases between. The CDR3 totals 13 residues. In DNA, the CDR3 is TGTGCCAGCAGTTCCATGTCCTCCTACGAGCAGTACTTC. It specifies CASSSMSSYEQYF.

The chain combines TRBV6-4 with TRBJ2-3, with 11 bases aligning to TRBD2. Unmatched junction bases numbered 19, after V lost 7 bases and J lost 7 bases. From germline, CDR1 is MRHNA and CDR2 SNTAGT. This CDR3 has 18 residues. CDR3 coding DNA: TGTGCCAGCAATGAACTAGCGGGAGTAGGGGTAACGACATATACGCAGTATTTT. Translated: CASNELAGVGVTTYTQYF.

This clone was counted once. J is TRBJ2-1 and V is TRBV2; D gene uncertain. Germline V gene lookup returns CDR1 SNHLY and CDR2 FYNNEI. This CDR3 is built from 12 residues. The germline V and J ends were trimmed by 4 bases and 8 bases, with 9 bases remaining between them. The CDR3 DNA sequence: TGTGCCAGCAGTGGAGACTCGTATGAGCAGTTCTTC. Translation gives CASSGDSYEQFF.

The rearrangement joins TRBV4-1 to TRBJ2-1, with unresolved D. The germline CDR1 and CDR2 sequences are MGHRA and YSYEKL. This CDR3 comprises 13 residues. Trimming removed 1 base from V and 2 bases from J, with 3 bases in between. This CDR3 reads CASSQVAYNEQFF. The CDR3 DNA reads as TGCGCCAGCAGCCAAGTAGCCTACAATGAGCAGTTCTTC.

The chain joins TRBV19 to TRBJ1-1; possibly TRBD1 for D (5 bases). V lost 8 bases to trimming and J lost 7 bases, with 11 bases between them. CDR1 and CDR2 (germline): LNHDA, SQIVND (reference sequence). The CDR3 extends over 11 amino acids. CDR3 nucleotides: TGTGCCAGTGGCGGGGCCTTTGAAGCTTTCTTT. Its translation: CASGGAFEAFF.

The chain recombines TRBV9 with TRBJ2-3, with 9 bases identical to TRBD2. V lost 1 base and J lost 5; bases outside the gene matches: 8. This CDR3 region has 16 residues. Germline V gene lookup returns CDR1 SGDLS and CDR2 YYNGEE. The CDR3: CASSVSPGREGDTQYF. The CDR3, as DNA: TGTGCCAGCAGCGTATCCCCAGGGCGGGAGGGAGATACGCAGTATTTT.

CDR3 DNA sequence: TGTGCCATCAGTGAGTCGTATACCCCGGGGACCCAGTACTTC. Translating gives CAISESYTPGTQYF. The chain joins TRBV10-3 to TRBJ2-5; D is unresolved. With 0 bases removed from V and 7 bases from J, the gap between germline ends came to 12 bases. CDR1 and CDR2 from the germline V gene are ENHRY and SYGVKD. There are 14 residues in the CDR3.

The genes are TRBV27 and TRBJ2-7, with D tentatively TRBD2 (6 bases). CDR1 is MNHEY and CDR2 is SMNVEV in the germline V gene (reference sequence). The CDR3 contains 20 residues. Trimming shortened V by 6 bases and J by 4 bases, and 34 bases separated the two germline ends. CDR3 coding DNA: TGTGCCAGCAGCCCCCTAAAGGGAGAAAGACGGGAGCCCCCTTTGTACGAGCAGTACTTC. Translated, it gives CASSPLKGERREPPLYEQYF.

Only one count was recorded for this clone. J is TRBJ1-6 and V is TRBV6-4, with D perhaps TRBD1 (5 bases). The CDR3 has 16 amino acids. V lost 4 bases to trimming and J lost 5 bases, with 15 bases between them. Germline loops: CDR1 MRHNA, CDR2 SNTAGT. CDR3 DNA sequence: TGTGCCAGCAGTGCGACGGCAGGGACTCATAATTCACCCCTCCACTTT. It codes for CASSATAGTHNSPLHF.

The rearrangement uses TRBV5-5 and TRBJ2-1; TRBD1 agrees at 8 bases. This CDR3 is 15 amino acids long. With V trimmed by 4 bases and J by 3 bases, 6 bases remained unmatched. Germline CDR1 and CDR2: SGHKS and YYEKEE (reference sequence). CDR3 sequence (DNA): TGTGCCAGCAGCGAAGGACAGGGAAGCTACAATGAGCAGTTCTTC. This codes for CASSEGQGSYNEQFF.

This rearrangement joins TRBV19 to TRBJ1-1; possible D gene TRBD1, 6 bases. V was clipped by 5 bases and J by 5 bases, with 18 bases between them. The germline gives CDR1 LNHDA, CDR2 SQIVND (reference sequence). The CDR3 has 15 amino acids. The CDR3 is CASSGTGRRVTEAFF. The DNA of the CDR3 is TGTGCCAGTAGTGGTACAGGGAGACGGGTTACTGAAGCTTTCTTT.